Described below is a single T cell receptor beta chain sequence and its context. What it binds is unknown. The data were obtained in a study of blood T cells in healthy people across ages. Broader study findings: Long-lived donors had more naive CD4+ cells and higher diversity than aged donors.

This CDR3 spans 14 amino acids. The J segment lost 1 base and the V segment lost 6 bases, leaving 8 bases of the junction unmatched. Germline CDR1 is SQVTM and CDR2 is ANQGSEA. A second roughly 7 to 12 cycle PCR used barcoded and J-beta primers. Each cDNA molecule carried a tag from a template-switch adaptor that contained 12 random nucleotides. Using its own MiXCR run on the 5' RACE reads, TCRdb lists one record per CDR3 protein. Seen here are 780,000 or so distinct CDR3 sequences, around 25% observed once, and the top ten hold more than 3%. The data also belong to a second study, concerning T cells of mothers and their children. From that study: For the second PCR, the M1S primer put in sample barcodes and 2-4 random nucleotides.

The genes are TRBV29-1 and TRBJ2-5, with 7 bases aligning to TRBD1. Sequencing was done on a sample of blood. The clonotype comes from a boy between 10 and 17 years old in good health. The CDR3 nucleotides read TGCAGCGTCGAGGACAGGCAATCCCAAGAGACCCAGTACTTC. This sequence encodes CSVEDRQSQETQYF.